This T cell receptor beta chain emerged from a study of cytomegalovirus exposure and HLA in healthy donors. As regards this clone: The antigen remains unidentified.

60 Vbeta and 13 Jbeta primers were used in PCR. Assay used: immunoSEQ multiplex PCR; TCRdb lists only in-frame clones, some missing. The sample shows approximately 160,000 clones, almost 80% of them seen only once. General study results and limits: Cytomegalovirus association was listed for around 170 TCR beta chains.

The CDR3 extends over 14 amino acids. Germline V gene lookup returns CDR1 SGHKS and CDR2 YYEKEE (reference sequence). Trimming took 2 bases from V and 7 from J; bases not matched to a gene: 6. This chain connects TRBV5-5 to TRBJ2-7, with 10 bases that match TRBD1. The receptor was isolated from a young man in good health and CMV-seropositive. The sample comprised PBMCs. The CDR3 DNA reads as TGTGCCAGCAGCTTCGGGACAGGGGTCGGGGAGCAGTACTTC. Amino acid sequence: CASSFGTGVGEQYF.